The rows below give T cell receptor beta chains drawn from one sample of a study of shared clonotypes between healthy human individuals. Clones were read by immunoSEQ multiplex PCR, and TCRdb kept only the in-frame ones, dropping some. The sample has around 1.6 million clones; 98% are singletons. Input material: naive CD4+ T cells sorted from blood. The receptor source for this set is a man aged 25 to 40 in good health. The CDR3 runs from the conserved cysteine through the conserved F or W. A D gene is named only where the DNA matches it firmly. Size values are once, few and many counts, or a class for expanded clones, and some rows have none.

V	J	size	D	CDR3	DNA
TRBV5-1	TRBJ2-1	-	-	CASSLKRSYSYNEQFF	TGCGCCAGCAGCTTGAAGCGTAGCTACTCCTACAATGAGCAGTTCTTC
TRBV7-9	TRBJ2-5	-	-	CASSRMGGGRPPETQYF	TGTGCCAGCAGCCGGATGGGAGGGGGGCGCCCCCCAGAGACCCAGTACTTC
TRBV19	TRBJ2-3	-	-	CASSTWTEDTQYF	TGTGCCAGTAGTACATGGACAGAAGATACGCAGTATTTT
TRBV14	TRBJ2-3	once	-	CASSQGSPSTDTQYF	TGTGCCAGCAGCCAAGGGTCCCCTAGCACAGATACGCAGTATTTT
TRBV28	TRBJ2-7	once	TRBD2	CASTPWTSGSHEQYF	TGTGCCAGCACCCCGTGGACTAGCGGGAGTCATGAGCAGTACTTC
TRBV7-9	TRBJ1-2	-	TRBD1	CASSFRDRGQRGYGYTF	TGTGCCAGCAGCTTCCGGGACAGGGGGCAGCGAGGCTATGGCTACACCTTC
TRBV11-2	TRBJ2-1	-	-	CASSFPLGASYNEQFF	TGTGCCAGCAGCTTCCCTTTGGGGGCATCCTACAATGAGCAGTTCTTC
TRBV5-4	TRBJ2-5	once	-	CASSPQKNQETQYF	TGTGCCAGCAGCCCACAGAAGAATCAAGAGACCCAGTACTTC
TRBV29-1	TRBJ2-5	-	-	CSGQAGMHETQYF	TGCAGCGGTCAGGCAGGGATGCACGAGACCCAGTACTTC
TRBV9	TRBJ2-7	few	TRBD2	CASSVGVSGSYEQYF	TGTGCCAGCAGCGTAGGGGTTAGCGGGAGTTACGAGCAGTACTTC
TRBV6-1	TRBJ2-1	-	TRBD2	CASSVGGSGYNEQFF	TGTGCCAGCAGTGTGGGGGGGAGCGGGTACAATGAGCAGTTCTTC
TRBV28	TRBJ2-7	-	-	CASSLDRLSSVYF	TGTGCCAGCAGTCTAGACAGGTTATCTTCGGTGTACTTC
TRBV19	TRBJ2-4	-	TRBD2	CASSIVGGRAKNIQYF	TGTGCCAGTAGTATAGTAGGCGGGAGGGCCAAAAACATTCAGTACTTC
TRBV11-2	TRBJ2-2	-	-	CASRGEVGELFF	TGTGCCAGCAGGGGGGAGGTCGGGGAGCTGTTTTTT
TRBV30	TRBJ1-5	-	TRBD1	CAWSVPYRGGNQPQHF	TGTGCCTGGAGTGTACCTTACAGGGGCGGTAATCAGCCCCAGCATTTT
TRBV5-1	TRBJ1-3	-	-	CASSLVAGSGNTIYF	TGCGCCAGCAGCTTGGTGGCAGGGTCTGGAAACACCATATATTTT
TRBV5-4	TRBJ2-2	-	TRBD1	CASSSRDSGTGELFF	TGTGCCAGCAGCAGCCGGGACAGCGGCACCGGGGAGCTGTTTTTT